Sequencing of this T cell receptor beta chain was carried out in a study of chemoradiotherapy in HPV16-positive cancers (dated by TCRdb to the early 2020s). Study-wide context: Candidate HPV-specific T-cell clones and common TCR motifs were defined by functional T-cell assays performed on cells from two HPV16-positive patients. The study asked whether T-cell immunity against the HPV oncoproteins E6 and E7 changes during chemoradiotherapy and whether it affects survival. The candidate HPV-specific TCRs and motifs were then tracked in TCR repertoires from around 86 patients with HPV-related cancers. What the authors observed across the whole study: The functional definition of HPV-specific T cells was derived from only a couple of HPV16-positive patients, and the survival association was reported for HPV16-positive patients. Expansion of candidate HPV-specific clones and E7-related TCR motifs was observed in the tumor microenvironment during treatment, whereas no such expansion was observed for non-HPV-specific T cells. In HPV16-positive patients, expansion of HPV-responsive T cells during chemoradiotherapy was associated with improved recurrence-free survival.

Because repertoires were sampled repeatedly during chemoradiotherapy, clonal expansion in the tumor microenvironment could be followed. To prepare the library, the immunoSEQ multiplex PCR assay was applied. In TCRdb, the immuneACCESS table is reduced to in-frame sequences with V and J assigned. These tables do not hold every clone; where another copy was compared, an unresolved V gene accounts for under half, and the others remain unexplained. The sample records roughly 12,000 clones, 55% to 70% of which are singletons. 15% to 20% of the sample is taken by the ten largest. This clone was recorded a few times. What antigen it recognizes has not been identified. No much larger clone exists at a distance of one base, and base qualities are not known. This sample was obtained from a patient who underwent chemoradiotherapy. The TCR sequence derives from a human donor with HPV-associated anogenital cancer.

CDR3 loop: CASGSGTSTDTQYF. The DNA sequence is given as TGCGCCAGCGGATCCGGGACTAGCACAGATACGCAGTATTTT. The rearrangement combines TRBV5-1 with TRBJ2-3; TRBD2 is perhaps the D gene, given 6 matching bases. Reading from cysteine to phenylalanine, the CDR3 counts 14 amino acids. The CDR3 DNA has 42 bases and is translated from base 1. Trimming takes 7 bases from V and 0 bases from J, and the germline ends sit 12 bases apart. The germline V gene encodes CDR1 SGHRS and CDR2 YFSETQ.